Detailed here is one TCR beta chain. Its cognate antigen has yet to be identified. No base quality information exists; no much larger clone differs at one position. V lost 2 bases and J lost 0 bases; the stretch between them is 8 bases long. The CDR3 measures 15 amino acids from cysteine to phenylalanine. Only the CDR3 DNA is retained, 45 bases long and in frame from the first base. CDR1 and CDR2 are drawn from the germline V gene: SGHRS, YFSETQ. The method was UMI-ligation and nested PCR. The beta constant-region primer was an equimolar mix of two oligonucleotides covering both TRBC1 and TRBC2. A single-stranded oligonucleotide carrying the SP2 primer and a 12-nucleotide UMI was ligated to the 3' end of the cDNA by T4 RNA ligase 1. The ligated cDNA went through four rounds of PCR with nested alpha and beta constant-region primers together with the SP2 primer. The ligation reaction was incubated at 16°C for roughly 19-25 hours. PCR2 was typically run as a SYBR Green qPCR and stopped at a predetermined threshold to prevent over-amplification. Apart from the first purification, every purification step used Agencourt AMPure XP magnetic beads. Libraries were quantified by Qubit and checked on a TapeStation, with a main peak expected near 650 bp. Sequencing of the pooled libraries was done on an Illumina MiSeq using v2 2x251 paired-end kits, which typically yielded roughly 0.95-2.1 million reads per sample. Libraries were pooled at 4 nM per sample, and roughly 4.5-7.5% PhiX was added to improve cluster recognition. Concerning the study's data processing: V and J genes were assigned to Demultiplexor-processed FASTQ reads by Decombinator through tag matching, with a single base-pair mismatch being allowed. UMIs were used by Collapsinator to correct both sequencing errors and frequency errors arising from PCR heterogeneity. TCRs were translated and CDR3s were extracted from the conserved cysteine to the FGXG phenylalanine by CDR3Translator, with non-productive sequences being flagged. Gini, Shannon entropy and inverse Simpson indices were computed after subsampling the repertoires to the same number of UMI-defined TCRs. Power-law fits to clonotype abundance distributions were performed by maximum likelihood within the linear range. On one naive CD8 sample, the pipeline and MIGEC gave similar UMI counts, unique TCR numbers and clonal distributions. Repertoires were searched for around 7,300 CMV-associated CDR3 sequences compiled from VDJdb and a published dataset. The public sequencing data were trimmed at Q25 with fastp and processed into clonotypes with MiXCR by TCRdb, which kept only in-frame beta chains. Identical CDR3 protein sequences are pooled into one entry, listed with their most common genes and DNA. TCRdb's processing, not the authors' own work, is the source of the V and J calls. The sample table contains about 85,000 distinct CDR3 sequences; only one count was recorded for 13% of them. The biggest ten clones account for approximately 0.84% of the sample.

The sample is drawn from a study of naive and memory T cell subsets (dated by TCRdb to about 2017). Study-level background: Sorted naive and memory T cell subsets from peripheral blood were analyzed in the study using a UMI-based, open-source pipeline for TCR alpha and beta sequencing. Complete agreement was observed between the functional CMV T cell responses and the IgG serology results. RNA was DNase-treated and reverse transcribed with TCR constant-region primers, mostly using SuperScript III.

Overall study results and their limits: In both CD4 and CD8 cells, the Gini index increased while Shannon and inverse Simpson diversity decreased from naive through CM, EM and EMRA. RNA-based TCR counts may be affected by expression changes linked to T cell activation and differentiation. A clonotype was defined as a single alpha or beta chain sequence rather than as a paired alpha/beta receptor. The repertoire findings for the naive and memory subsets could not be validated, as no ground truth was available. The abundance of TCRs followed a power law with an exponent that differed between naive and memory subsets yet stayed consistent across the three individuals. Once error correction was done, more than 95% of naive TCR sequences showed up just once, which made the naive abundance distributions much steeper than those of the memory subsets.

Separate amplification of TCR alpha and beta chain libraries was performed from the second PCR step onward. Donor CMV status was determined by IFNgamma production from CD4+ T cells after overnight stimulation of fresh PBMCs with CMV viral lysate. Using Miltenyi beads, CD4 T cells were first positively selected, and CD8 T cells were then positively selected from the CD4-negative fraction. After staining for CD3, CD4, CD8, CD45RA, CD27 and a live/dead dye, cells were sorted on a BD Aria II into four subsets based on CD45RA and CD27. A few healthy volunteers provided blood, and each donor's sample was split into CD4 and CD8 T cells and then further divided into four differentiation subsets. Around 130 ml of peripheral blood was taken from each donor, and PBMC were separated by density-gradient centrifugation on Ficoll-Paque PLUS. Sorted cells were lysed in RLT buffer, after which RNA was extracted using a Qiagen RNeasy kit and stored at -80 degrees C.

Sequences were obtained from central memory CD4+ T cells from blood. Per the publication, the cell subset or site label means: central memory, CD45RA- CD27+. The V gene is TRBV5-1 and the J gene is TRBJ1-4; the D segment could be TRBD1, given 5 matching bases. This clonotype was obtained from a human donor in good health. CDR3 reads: CASSFTGATNEKLFF. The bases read TGCGCCAGCAGCTTTACAGGAGCAACTAATGAAAAACTGTTTTTT.